Below, one T cell receptor (beta chain) is given with its context. Its target is unknown. The data stem from a study of T cells in localized non-small cell lung cancer. Whole-study results and caveats: Among the tissues sampled, uninvolved adjacent lung had the highest T cell clonality, above tumor. Sequencing covered just one tumor region, so heterogeneity cannot be ruled out. The study linked higher blood T cell density to longer overall survival. A median of about 50 clones ranked among the top 100 in tumor appeared in adjacent lung.

Profiled with immunoSEQ multiplex PCR; TCRdb holds only in-frame clones, not every one. This sample carries around 8,000 clones, roughly 92% of them seen once, and the ten largest clones take approximately 2.9%. This CDR3 is 16 amino acids long. Germline-derived CDR1 and CDR2 are SGDLS and YYNGEE. With 4 bases removed from V and 5 bases from J, the gap between germline ends came to 18 bases. The V gene is TRBV9, the J gene TRBJ2-2; D assignment may be TRBD1 or TRBD2 (5 bases each). The receptor's source is a woman aged 40-69 years with stage I lung adenocarcinoma. This specimen consisted of peripheral blood, obtained before any cancer treatment. DNA for the CDR3: TGTGCCAGCAGCCCGGCGGCTAATGAGGGGACCGGGGAGCTGTTTTTT. It encodes CASSPAANEGTGELFF.